Listed here is a single T cell receptor (beta chain). The data were obtained in a study of blood T cells in healthy people across ages. The use of a sample-barcoded 5' primer and a J-beta primer mix characterized a second PCR of about 7 to 12 cycles. Researchers report that each sample yielded at least 3 million CDR3-containing paired-end reads. TCRdb reanalysed the 5' RACE reads using MiXCR and keeps one entry per CDR3 protein. Of around 1,800,000 distinct CDR3 sequences listed, about 39% are singletons. Donor samples were obtained from healthy Caucasian individuals from Russia, aged about 6 to 100. The authors drew around 9.3 milliliters of peripheral blood from each donor. This CDR3 contains 13 residues. In germline, CDR1 is SGHDT, CDR2 YYEEEE. V was clipped by 4 bases and J by 3 bases, with 11 bases between them.

The chain employs TRBV5-6 and TRBJ2-7; D ambiguous. This clonotype was sampled from a human donor in good health. Sample: blood. As DNA, the CDR3 is TGTGCCAGCAGCCTCGGGTACCGCTACGAGCAGTACTTC. The encoded protein is CASSLGYRYEQYF.